These T cell receptor beta chains were read from a single sample in a study of cytomegalovirus exposure and HLA in healthy donors. The assay was immunoSEQ multiplex PCR, and TCRdb's table has in-frame clones only and misses some. Here the sample table reports about 150,000 clones. Sequenced input: PBMCs. The origin of the receptors is a woman in her fifties or sixties in good health and CMV-seronegative. The CDR3 runs from the conserved cysteine through the conserved F or W. The D gene is left open where the match is weak. Clone size appears in some rows only: once, few, many, or a class for an expanded clone.

d_gene: -; j_gene: TRBJ2-7; abundance: -; v_gene: TRBV15; len: 15; CDR3aa: CATSRDRRYLREQYF; CDR3nt: TGTGCCACCAGCAGAGATCGACGATATTTGAGGGAGCAGTACTTC
d_gene: TRBD2; j_gene: TRBJ2-7; abundance: -; v_gene: TRBV4-2; len: 17; CDR3aa: CASSQQGTSGSSYEQYF; CDR3nt: TGTGCCAGCAGCCAACAAGGGACTAGCGGGAGCTCCTACGAGCAGTACTTC
d_gene: -; j_gene: TRBJ1-5; abundance: -; v_gene: TRBV28; len: 13; CDR3aa: CASRGGAGQPQHF; CDR3nt: TGTGCCAGCCGGGGGGGTGCCGGACAGCCCCAGCATTTT
d_gene: TRBD1; j_gene: TRBJ2-1; abundance: -; v_gene: TRBV9; len: 15; CDR3aa: CASSITGASYNEQFF; CDR3nt: TGTGCCAGCAGCATAACAGGGGCCTCCTACAATGAGCAGTTCTTC
d_gene: TRBD2; j_gene: TRBJ2-3; abundance: -; v_gene: TRBV5-1; len: 17; CDR3aa: CASSVRGLADVSDTQYF; CDR3nt: TGCGCCAGCAGCGTGCGGGGACTAGCGGATGTATCAGATACGCAGTATTTT
d_gene: -; j_gene: TRBJ2-3; abundance: -; v_gene: TRBV6-6; len: 14; CDR3aa: CASSYGTLVDTQYF; CDR3nt: TGTGCCAGCAGTTACGGGACTTTGGTAGATACGCAGTATTTT
d_gene: -; j_gene: TRBJ1-1; abundance: -; v_gene: TRBV5-1; len: 15; CDR3aa: CASSPLGQPNTEAFF; CDR3nt: TGCGCCAGCAGCCCACTTGGACAGCCGAACACTGAAGCTTTCTTT
d_gene: TRBD1; j_gene: TRBJ2-7; abundance: -; v_gene: TRBV18; len: 14; CDR3aa: CASSLGTGGYEQYF; CDR3nt: TGTGCCAGCTCATTAGGGACAGGGGGCTACGAGCAGTACTTC
d_gene: TRBD2; j_gene: TRBJ2-2; abundance: -; v_gene: TRBV5-4; len: 18; CDR3aa: CASSLELRTSGRVGELFF; CDR3nt: TGTGCCAGCAGCTTGGAATTACGAACTAGCGGGAGAGTCGGGGAGCTGTTTTTT
d_gene: -; j_gene: TRBJ2-7; abundance: -; v_gene: TRBV6-5; len: 14; CDR3aa: CASSRGTASYEQYF; CDR3nt: TGTGCCAGCAGCCGCGGGACTGCTTCCTACGAGCAGTACTTC
d_gene: -; j_gene: TRBJ2-7; abundance: -; v_gene: TRBV2; len: 14; CDR3aa: CASSEALRGYEQYF; CDR3nt: TGTGCCAGCAGTGAAGCGCTTCGGGGTTACGAGCAGTACTTC
d_gene: TRBD2; j_gene: TRBJ2-1; abundance: -; v_gene: TRBV10-2; len: 16; CDR3aa: CASSSPGLVTFGEQFF; CDR3nt: TGCGCCAGCAGTTCCCCGGGACTAGTTACGTTTGGTGAGCAGTTCTTC
d_gene: TRBD2; j_gene: TRBJ2-7; abundance: -; v_gene: TRBV2; len: 20; CDR3aa: CASSFPGGGKTGTSGYEQYF; CDR3nt: TGTGCCAGCAGTTTTCCGGGCGGCGGCAAAACCGGGACTAGCGGTTACGAGCAGTACTTC
d_gene: -; j_gene: TRBJ1-2; abundance: -; v_gene: TRBV4-2; len: 15; CDR3aa: CASSQDGVYNYGYTF; CDR3nt: TGTGCCAGCAGCCAAGACGGGGTCTACAACTATGGCTACACCTTC
d_gene: -; j_gene: TRBJ2-1; abundance: -; v_gene: TRBV30; len: 13; CDR3aa: CAWRVAAYNEQFF; CDR3nt: TGTGCCTGGAGGGTAGCGGCATACAATGAGCAGTTCTTC
d_gene: TRBD1; j_gene: TRBJ1-2; abundance: -; v_gene: TRBV5-4; len: 13; CDR3aa: CASSRDRAAGYTF; CDR3nt: TGTGCCAGCAGCCGCGACAGGGCTGCTGGCTACACCTTC
d_gene: TRBD1; j_gene: TRBJ1-2; abundance: -; v_gene: TRBV30; len: 13; CDR3aa: CAWSTGTAYGYTF; CDR3nt: TGTGCCTGGAGTACCGGGACAGCCTATGGCTACACCTTC
d_gene: TRBD2; j_gene: TRBJ2-3; abundance: -; v_gene: TRBV7-3; len: 19; CDR3aa: CASSLRGQTSSGTTDTQYF; CDR3nt: TGTGCCAGCAGCTTAAGGGGACAGACTTCTAGCGGGACCACAGATACGCAGTATTTT
d_gene: -; j_gene: TRBJ1-1; abundance: -; v_gene: TRBV4-1; len: 14; CDR3aa: CASSHGEAGTEAFF; CDR3nt: TGCGCCAGCAGCCACGGAGAAGCGGGGACTGAAGCTTTCTTT
d_gene: TRBD1; j_gene: TRBJ1-1; abundance: -; v_gene: TRBV5-4; len: 16; CDR3aa: CASSLGDRGVNTEAFF; CDR3nt: TGTGCCAGCAGCTTGGGCGACAGGGGTGTGAACACTGAAGCTTTCTTT
d_gene: TRBD2; j_gene: TRBJ2-7; abundance: -; v_gene: TRBV13; len: 15; CDR3aa: CASSLTGEGNYEQYF; CDR3nt: TGTGCCAGCAGTCTTACTGGGGAGGGAAACTACGAGCAGTACTTC
d_gene: TRBD1; j_gene: TRBJ1-1; abundance: -; v_gene: TRBV7-2; len: 14; CDR3aa: CASSFQGAGTEAFF; CDR3nt: TGTGCCAGCAGCTTTCAGGGGGCCGGAACTGAAGCTTTCTTT
d_gene: TRBD1; j_gene: TRBJ2-5; abundance: -; v_gene: TRBV28; len: 15; CDR3aa: CASSTTGTGEETQYF; CDR3nt: TGTGCCAGCAGTACAACCGGGACAGGAGAAGAGACCCAGTACTTC
d_gene: -; j_gene: TRBJ1-1; abundance: medium-sized; v_gene: TRBV7-9; len: 12; CDR3aa: CASSLGATEAFF; CDR3nt: TGTGCCAGCAGCTTGGGGGCCACTGAAGCTTTCTTT
d_gene: -; j_gene: TRBJ1-5; abundance: -; v_gene: TRBV30; len: 16; CDR3aa: CAWSVGGSYSNQPQHF; CDR3nt: TGTGCCTGGAGCGTTGGGGGCTCCTATAGCAATCAGCCCCAGCATTTT
d_gene: -; j_gene: TRBJ1-1; abundance: -; v_gene: TRBV5-5; len: 14; CDR3aa: CASKRDLMNTEAFF; CDR3nt: TGTGCCAGCAAACGGGATCTGATGAACACTGAAGCTTTCTTT
d_gene: -; j_gene: TRBJ1-2; abundance: -; v_gene: TRBV28; len: 16; CDR3aa: CASSSQGSKPAYGYTF; CDR3nt: TGTGCCAGCAGTTCCCAGGGATCTAAACCAGCGTATGGCTACACCTTC
d_gene: TRBD2; j_gene: TRBJ2-1; abundance: -; v_gene: TRBV5-1; len: 16; CDR3aa: CASSPRRDYRYNEQFF; CDR3nt: TGCGCCAGCAGCCCACGCCGGGACTACCGGTACAATGAGCAGTTCTTC
d_gene: -; j_gene: TRBJ1-5; abundance: -; v_gene: TRBV7-9; len: 16; CDR3aa: CASSLGRGSGNQPQHF; CDR3nt: TGTGCCAGCTCTCTGGGAAGGGGGTCGGGCAATCAGCCCCAGCATTTT
d_gene: -; j_gene: TRBJ2-7; abundance: -; v_gene: TRBV29-1; len: 12; CDR3aa: CSVSLDTYEQYF; CDR3nt: TGCAGCGTGTCGTTGGACACCTACGAGCAGTACTTC
d_gene: -; j_gene: TRBJ1-1; abundance: -; v_gene: TRBV7-6; len: 17; CDR3aa: CASSLSEGRWGNTEAFF; CDR3nt: TGTGCCAGCAGCTTAAGTGAGGGTAGGTGGGGGAACACTGAAGCTTTCTTT